Shown below are 30 T cell receptor beta chains from a single sample sequenced in a study of blood T cell repertoires in COVID-19. Method: immunoSEQ multiplex PCR; TCRdb's copy keeps in-frame clones and lacks some. The sample carries over 250,000 clones, less than 90% recorded once. What was sequenced was PBMCs or T cells enriched from blood (not recorded which). The origin of the receptors is a woman between 50 and 59 years old who had recovered from COVID-19.

V and J are TRBV11-2 and TRBJ1-4; 7 bases fit TRBD1. The V gene end was trimmed by 5 bases and the J gene end by 6 bases; junction bases not matched to a gene: 9. This CDR3 is built from 15 residues. The V gene's germline CDR1 is SGHAT and CDR2 FQNNGV. CDR3 sequence reads: CASSAPGQRDEKLFF. In DNA form, the CDR3 reads TGTGCCAGCAGCGCCCCGGGACAGAGGGATGAAAAACTGTTTTTT.

The chain employs TRBV28 and TRBJ2-1; 8 bases map to TRBD1. With V trimmed by 1 base and J by 2 bases, 4 bases remained unmatched. Germline assignment: CDR1 MDHEN and CDR2 SYDVKM. This CDR3 spans 16 amino acids. The CDR3 DNA follows: TGTGCCAGCAGTTTATTGGACAGGGAGCCCTACAATGAGCAGTTCTTC. Its translation is CASSLLDREPYNEQFF.

This clone has only one observation. The chain combines TRBV30 with TRBJ1-2; maybe TRBD1 (5 bases). Germline CDR1 GTSNPN, CDR2 SVGIG (reference sequence). Between the trimmed V and J ends, which lost 1 base and 0 bases, there was a span of 15 bases. CDR3 length: 16 residues. In DNA form, the CDR3 reads TGTGCCTGGAGTGGAACAGGACGATTAGCTAACTATGGCTACACCTTC. This translates into CAWSGTGRLANYGYTF.

The V and J genes are TRBV6-4 and TRBJ1-5, with D tentatively TRBD1 (6 bases). The CDR3 has 16 residues. Trimming pared 4 bases from V and 0 bases from J, leaving 13 bases between. Germline values: CDR1 MRHNA, CDR2 SNTAGT. CDR3 sequence (DNA): TGTGCCAGCAGTGCTTACAGGGTTTATAGCAATCAGCCCCAGCATTTT. Protein product: CASSAYRVYSNQPQHF.

The J gene is TRBJ2-1, the V gene TRBV7-2; TRBD2 matches at 9 bases. V was pared by 2 bases and J by 8 bases, with 13 bases of the junction left unmatched. The CDR3 spans 17 residues. CDR1 and CDR2 from the germline V gene are SGHTA and FQGNSA. The CDR3: CASSLLLAGDGGHEQFF. In nucleotides, the CDR3 is TGTGCCAGCAGCTTATTATTAGCGGGAGACGGTGGGCATGAGCAGTTCTTC.

The chain carries TRBV24-1 and TRBJ2-3, with a tentative D call TRBD2 (5 bases). The CDR3 contains 12 residues. Germline V gene sequence: CDR1 KGHDR, CDR2 SFDVKD. The V end was cut by 6 bases, the J end by 7 bases, with 10 bases between. Here the CDR3 reads CATSRGGHTQYF. CDR3 coding DNA: TGTGCCACCAGTCGAGGAGGTCATACGCAGTATTTT.

The genes are TRBV6-2 or TRBV6-3 and TRBJ1-4; a weak D match, TRBD1 (5 bases). Looked up from germline, CDR1 is MNHEY and CDR2 is SVGEGT. This CDR3 comprises 14 residues. Trimming removed 2 bases at V and 7 bases at J, with 11 bases between. The CDR3: CASSYRDSFEKLFF. The CDR3 DNA reads as TGTGCCAGCAGTTACCGCGACAGTTTTGAAAAACTGTTTTTT.

This clone was observed a few times. This sequence joins TRBV23-1 and TRBJ1-5; 7 bases match TRBD1. TRBV23-1 is annotated as an ORF whose role is uncertain. Trimming at V came to 3 bases and at J to 0 bases, leaving 2 bases not matched to a gene. The CDR3 sequence is 15 residues long. CDR3 coding DNA: TGCGCCAGCAGTCACAGGGGGTATAGCAATCAGCCCCAGCATTTT. Translation gives CASSHRGYSNQPQHF.

This sequence joins TRBV21-1 and TRBJ2-7; the table assigns TRBD2, which was not confirmed against the DNA. TRBV21-1 is designated a pseudogene. The CDR3 runs 16 residues. Here the CDR3 reads CASRTTPGLTSYEQYF. The CDR3 DNA reads TGTGCCAGCAGAACAACACCGGGACTAACTTCCTACGAGCAGTACTTC.

The chain employs TRBV19 and TRBJ1-3; possible D gene TRBD1, 6 bases. The CDR3 loop spans 15 amino acids. CDR1 LNHDA and CDR2 SQIVND come from the germline V gene (reference sequence). Trimming took 5 bases from V and 0 from J, leaving 11 bases between them. CDR3 sequence reads: CASSDQGISGNTIYF. For the CDR3, the DNA is TGTGCCAGTAGTGACCAGGGGATCTCTGGAAACACCATATATTTT.

The V and J genes are TRBV28 and TRBJ2-7; 8 bases are shared with TRBD2. The germline gives CDR1 MDHEN, CDR2 SYDVKM. The CDR3 spans 14 residues. V lost 5 bases and J lost 5; bases outside the gene matches: 8. The CDR3 coding sequence is TGTGCCAGCAGTCCGGGGACTAGTCGGCACGAGCAGTACTTC. Its protein product is CASSPGTSRHEQYF.

This sequence joins TRBV6-6 and TRBJ2-7; TRBD2 agrees at 13 bases. Germline CDR1 is MNHNY and CDR2 is SVGAGI (reference sequence). V lost 7 bases to trimming and J lost 5 bases; unmatched junction nucleotides: 11. The CDR3 consists of 16 residues. CDR3 bases: TGTGCCAGCATTAGGACTAGCGGGAGAAATCGAGACGAGCAGTACTTC. As protein: CASIRTSGRNRDEQYF.

This clone was found once. CDR3 sequence reads: CSGKTGGHEKLFF. The DNA for the CDR3 is TGCAGCGGTAAGACCGGGGGACATGAAAAACTGTTTTTT. The V call is TRBV29-1, the J call TRBJ1-4; possibly TRBD1 for D (5 bases). V was trimmed by 7 bases and J by 6 bases, leaving 15 bases between them. CDR3 size: 13 residues. The germline gives CDR1 SQVTM, CDR2 ANQGSEA.

As DNA, the CDR3 is TGTGCCAGCAGTCTCCGGGACAGGGCGGGCGGCTACACCTTC. Translation gives CASSLRDRAGGYTF. The chain joins TRBV28 to TRBJ1-2, with 9 bases matching TRBD1. The CDR3 spans 14 residues. From germline, CDR1 is MDHEN and CDR2 SYDVKM. Trimming removed 5 bases from V and 8 bases from J; junction bases left unmatched: 9.

V usage is TRBV3-1 (or the pseudogene TRBV3-2) and J usage is TRBJ2-1; 8 nucleotides agree with TRBD2. With 3 bases clipped from V and 6 bases from J, the junction kept 7 bases outside the gene matches. In germline, CDR1 is LGHDT, CDR2 YNNKEL (reference sequence). The CDR3 contains 15 residues. The CDR3 DNA follows: TGTGCCAGCAGCCAGCGGGGCGGGAGGCGCAATGAGCAGTTCTTC. Translation gives CASSQRGGRRNEQFF.

The genes are TRBV3-1 (or the pseudogene TRBV3-2) and TRBJ1-4; 10 nucleotides agree with TRBD1. CDR3 length equals 15 residues. Germline loops: CDR1 LGHDT, CDR2 YNNKEL (reference sequence). V lost 1 base and J lost 8; bases outside the gene matches: 4. The CDR3 DNA reads as TGTGCCAGCAGCCAAGGCCCGGACAGGGGGGAAAAACTGTTTTTT. Its translation: CASSQGPDRGEKLFF.

This chain uses TRBV6-5 with TRBJ2-7; D is perhaps TRBD1 (5 bases). The CDR3 consists of 13 residues. From germline, CDR1 is MNHEY and CDR2 SVGAGI. Deletions cut 6 bases from V and 0 bases from J, with 9 bases between. DNA for the CDR3: TGTGCCAGCAGCCTGACAGACTCCTACGAGCAGTACTTC. It is translated as CASSLTDSYEQYF.

The V gene is TRBV30, the J gene TRBJ2-1; the match to TRBD2 covers 10 bases. This CDR3 spans 19 amino acids. Germline CDR1 reads GTSNPN; CDR2 reads SVGIG (reference sequence). With V trimmed by 8 bases and J by 2 bases, 21 bases remained unmatched. The CDR3 DNA reads TGTGCCAGAAATAGGGGAACTAGCGGGAAGGGCCCCACCTACAATGAGCAGTTCTTC. Its protein is CARNRGTSGKGPTYNEQFF.

This chain's CDR3 is CASSEVPGQGNYEQYF. CDR3 nucleotide sequence: TGTGCCAGCAGCGAGGTCCCGGGACAGGGGAATTACGAGCAGTACTTC. The chain employs TRBV7-8 and TRBJ2-7; 10 positions agree with TRBD1. This CDR3 is 16 amino acids long. Per the germline V gene, CDR1 is SGHVS and CDR2 is FQNEAQ. Unmatched junction bases numbered 11, after V lost 5 bases and J lost 4 bases. The entire variable domain, with the rest obtained from reference TRBV7-8 and TRBJ2-7, is as follows: GAGVSQSPRYKVAKRGQDVALRCDPISGHVSLFWYQQALGQGPEFLTYFQNEAQLDKSGLPSDRFFAERPEGSVSTLKIQRTQQEDSAVYLCASSEVPGQGNYEQYFGPGTRLTVT.

This clone was observed once. This chain joins TRBV4-2 and TRBJ1-2, with D hard to call. The germline V and J ends were trimmed by 0 bases and 6 bases, with 14 bases remaining between them. Germline V CDR1 and CDR2: LGHNA, YNFKEQ. CDR3 length equals 15 residues. CDR3: CASSQDRGGGDGYTF. CDR3 coding DNA: TGTGCCAGCAGCCAAGATCGGGGAGGCGGCGATGGCTACACCTTC.

With regard to this clone: The junction shows a germline mismatch at one end, possibly a read error. This sequence joins TRBV7-7 and TRBJ2-2; possible D gene TRBD1, 5 bases. Germline lookup yields CDR1 SSHAT and CDR2 FNYEAQ (reference sequence). CDR3 length: 15 amino acids. The CDR3 region has the DNA TGTGCTAGCAGCTCGACAGCCCGAGGCACCGGGGAGCTGTTTTTT. It codes for CASSSTARGTGELFF.

V usage is TRBV27 and J usage is TRBJ1-5, with unresolved D. Per germline, CDR1 MNHEY and CDR2 SMNVEV (reference sequence). Trimming left V 4 bases short and J 7 bases short, with 8 bases between. The CDR3 totals 12 residues. CDR3 DNA: TGTGCCAGCAGTTCCCTGGGCCAGCCCCAGCATTTT. Its protein product is CASSSLGQPQHF.

The chain links TRBV28 to TRBJ2-7; possible D gene TRBD2, 6 bases. This CDR3 spans 15 amino acids. The germline V gene encodes CDR1 MDHEN and CDR2 SYDVKM. V shed 7 bases and J shed 3 bases, with 19 bases lying between them. CDR3 region: CASTLGLASYYEQYF. Written as DNA, the CDR3 is TGTGCCAGCACCCTGGGGCTAGCGTCTTACTACGAGCAGTACTTC.

The chain joins TRBV30 to TRBJ1-1; D is unresolved. Germline CDR1 reads GTSNPN; CDR2 reads SVGIG (reference sequence). The germline V and J ends were trimmed by 4 bases and 4 bases, with 13 bases remaining between them. This CDR3 comprises 13 residues. The CDR3 region has the DNA TGTGCCTGGACGAGGGATCGGGGCACTGAAGCTTTCTTT. Encoded protein: CAWTRDRGTEAFF.

The chain is built from TRBV12-5 and TRBJ2-1, with 8 bases matching TRBD2. Germline trimming cut 0 bases from V and 9 bases from J; bases unmatched to any gene: 7. The CDR3 covers 15 residues. CDR1 LGHNT and CDR2 FRNRAP come from the germline V gene. The chain's CDR3 is CASGLVGREVSEQFF. The DNA for the CDR3 is TGTGCTAGTGGTTTGGTCGGGCGGGAGGTGAGTGAGCAGTTCTTC. Supplemented by reference TRBV12-5 and TRBJ2-1, the full variable domain reads DARVTQTPRHKVTEMGQEVTMRCQPILGHNTVFWYRQTMMQGLELLAYFRNRAPLDDSGMPKDRFSAEMPDATLATLKIQPSEPRDSAVYFCASGLVGREVSEQFFGPGTRLTVL.

The chain links TRBV28 to TRBJ2-3, with 9 bases matching TRBD2. After removal of 5 bases from V and 4 bases from J, the junction contained 13 bases not matched to a gene. The CDR3 consists of 17 residues. The germline CDR1 and CDR2 sequences are MDHEN and SYDVKM. The DNA of the CDR3 is TGTGCCAGCAGTCCCCGCGGCTTGCGGGAGGGCGCAGATACGCAGTATTTT. Its translation is CASSPRGLREGADTQYF.

Turning to this clone: At one end, the junction sequence differs from germline, possibly due to a read error. This rearrangement joins TRBV27 to TRBJ1-2; 9 bases match TRBD1. This CDR3 is 13 amino acids long. The V gene's germline CDR1 is MNHEY and CDR2 SMNVEV (reference sequence). The CDR3 bases are TGTGCCAGCAGTCCTGGGACAGGGAGGGTCCCATACTTC. Its protein is CASSPGTGRVPYF.

This clone was observed a few times. This rearrangement joins TRBV5-8 to TRBJ1-5; 8 bases align to TRBD1. Germline trimming cut 4 bases from V and 5 bases from J; bases unmatched to any gene: 5. Germline CDR1 reads SGHTS; CDR2 reads YDEGEE. The CDR3 has 14 amino acids. The CDR3 sequence: CASSLTGVDQPQHF. The CDR3 coding sequence is TGTGCCAGCAGCCTGACAGGGGTTGATCAGCCCCAGCATTTT. Full variable domain (remainder filled in from reference TRBV5-8 and TRBJ1-5): EAGVTQSPTHLIKTRGQQATLRCSPISGHTSVYWYQQALGLGLQFLLWYDEGEERNRGNFPPRFSGRQFPNYSSELNVNALELEDSALYLCASSLTGVDQPQHFGDGTRLSIL.

This rearrangement joins TRBV6-5 to TRBJ1-2; 7 bases are a match to TRBD1. Germline V gives CDR1 MNHEY, CDR2 SVGAGI. The CDR3 length is 13 residues. V shed 10 bases, J shed 0 bases, and the junction held 5 bases outside the gene matches. The DNA of the CDR3 is TGTGCCACCCGGGACAGAGCTAACTATGGCTACACCTTC. As protein: CATRDRANYGYTF.

The CDR3 spells CASSRPQGAGEQYF. The DNA for the CDR3 is TGTGCCAGCTCTAGACCACAGGGGGCAGGGGAGCAGTACTTC. The J gene is TRBJ2-7, the V gene TRBV2, with 9 bases that match TRBD1. The J segment lost 7 bases and the V segment lost 8 bases, leaving 12 bases of the junction unmatched. The length of the CDR3 is 14 residues. Germline assignment: CDR1 SNHLY and CDR2 FYNNEI.